What follows describes a single T cell receptor beta chain. Which antigen it targets is not known. No base-level quality is on record; no much larger clone is a single base apart. V is pared back by 5 bases and J by 0 bases, with 11 bases lying between the germline termini. CDR1 and CDR2 are read off the germline V gene as SGHTA and FQGNSA. From the cysteine through the phenylalanine, the CDR3 covers 14 amino acids. Just CDR3 DNA is preserved here, 42 bases in frame from base 1. This sample was included in a study of cytotoxic CD8 clonotypes in ibrutinib-treated CLL (dated by TCRdb to about 2021). Study-level background: The cohort was composed of about a dozen relapsed/refractory and roughly 16 treatment-naive patients; IGHV unmutated status was identified in roughly 18 patients. Responses were partial in approximately 24 patients and complete in 2; after median 68 months follow-up, around 15 stayed in remission and 12 progressed. The response samples were drawn at a median of roughly twelve months into treatment, with a range of roughly 6 to 40 months. On average, each sample yielded about 260,000 productive templates and 94,082 productive rearrangements. Of the 86 people in the trial, about 25 had longitudinal samples available. Cryopreserved peripheral blood mononuclear cells were collected at three points: before therapy, at response, and at either sustained remission or disease progression. Patients were still on ibrutinib when every remission and progressive disease sample was collected. Overall study results and their limits: Public clonotypes were rare and either shrank or stayed stable during treatment, and the rise in clonality at ibrutinib response reflected expansion of private clonotypes. Lymph node repertoires were not examined, and the timing of sampling was not matched between patients in sustained remission and those whose disease progressed. At ibrutinib response clonality went up, during sustained remission it held steady, and at progression it dropped back toward baseline. At baseline, clonality was higher than in age-matched healthy donors and showed a strong correlation with circulating CD8+ T-cell counts.

The goal of deep resolution MiSeq sequencing was a depth between 1 in 1 million and 1 in 200,000 T cells, and coverage averaged 10x per clonotype. The immunoSEQ hsTCRB Kit was used to generate the TCR beta libraries. The authors processed their data as follows. ImmunoSEQ Data Assistant and ImmunoSEQ Analyzer were used for data analysis, and V, D and J genes were assigned according to IMGT definitions. Clonality was computed as one minus normalized Shannon entropy of productive rearrangement frequencies, ranging from 0 to 1. Public clonotype analysis was restricted to overrepresented clonotypes comprising at least 0.05% of each patient's repertoire. Repertoires from thirteen age-matched healthy donors in immuneACCESS were used as clonality controls. The table was pulled from immuneACCESS by TCRdb, which kept in-frame rearrangements only. Such tables lose some clones; where checked, under half of the loss comes from unresolved V genes, and the rest has no known cause. The V and J calls and clone size are taken from that table; D and trimming were inferred from the DNA. The sample has under 200,000 clones on record, about 80% of them singletons. Clones ranked in the top ten supply about 4.3% of the sample.

In the paper's terms, the time point label means: approximately 2 years on ibrutinib. Approximately 2 micrograms of genomic DNA were extracted from cryopreserved PBMCs for TCR beta library preparation. Longitudinal blood samples from CLL patients receiving ibrutinib monotherapy were subjected to high-throughput TCR beta sequencing. The patients took part in an open-label, single-center phase 2 trial of ibrutinib monotherapy. The chain uses TRBV7-2 and TRBJ2-7, with the D call perhaps TRBD1 or TRBD2, as 5 bases match in each case. The TCR was taken from a human donor with chronic lymphocytic leukemia. The sequences come from PBMCs, collected after 24 months of ibrutinib treatment. The nucleotides are TGTGCCAGCAGCGGGACGGTGAACTCCTACGAGCAGTACTTC. It translates to CASSGTVNSYEQYF.